Each of the 10 T cell receptor beta chains below was sequenced from the same sample in a study of cytomegalovirus exposure and HLA in healthy donors. Amplification used 60 Vbeta primers and 13 Jbeta primers. Method: immunoSEQ multiplex PCR; TCRdb's copy keeps in-frame clones and lacks some. There are some 150,000 clones in the sample; less than 85% occur only once, and about 4.6% lies in the top ten. The sample was PBMCs. These receptors came from a man aged 35 to 55 in good health and CMV-seronegative.

In DNA form, the CDR3 reads TGTGCCAGCAGCTTAGTACCCCTCTCTAACGAGCAGTACTTC. It specifies CASSLVPLSNEQYF. The rearrangement links TRBV7-2 to TRBJ2-7; the D is unclear. V was shortened by 1 base and J by 5 bases, with 12 bases between the two germline ends. The germline CDR1 and CDR2 sequences are SGHTA and FQGNSA. The CDR3 runs to 14 residues.

The chain recombines TRBV28 with TRBJ2-3; 7 bases align to TRBD1. J was trimmed by 5 bases and V by 2 bases; bases with no gene match: 7. Per germline, CDR1 MDHEN and CDR2 SYDVKM. The CDR3 sequence is 15 residues long. The CDR3 DNA is TGTGCCAGCAGTTTAACACAGGGGACGGAAGATACGCAGTATTTT. This translates into CASSLTQGTEDTQYF.

The chain links TRBV10-1 to TRBJ1-5; D perhaps matches TRBD1 (5 bases). The CDR3 is made up of 13 amino acids. Germline CDR1 WNHNN, CDR2 SYGVQD (reference sequence). Between the trimmed V and J ends, which lost 4 bases and 4 bases, there was a span of 8 bases. Here the CDR3 DNA reads TGCGCCAGCAGTGCGACAGCTAATCAGCCCCAGCATTTT. Protein: CASSATANQPQHF.

The rearrangement links TRBV30 to TRBJ1-1; D may be TRBD1 (5 bases). CDR3 length: 15 amino acids. Trimming stripped 0 bases from V and 4 bases from J, with 15 bases between. Per germline, CDR1 GTSNPN and CDR2 SVGIG (reference sequence). CDR3 amino acids: CAWSVPRGVVTEAFF. DNA for the CDR3: TGTGCCTGGAGTGTACCCCGGGGGGTGGTCACTGAAGCTTTCTTT.

The V call is TRBV7-9, the J call TRBJ1-1, with TRBD1 matching over 11 bases. CDR3 length: 16 residues. V lost 5 bases and J lost 4; bases outside the gene matches: 9. CDR1 is SEHNR and CDR2 is FQNEAQ in the germline V gene (reference sequence). The CDR3 sequence is CASSPRTGGFGTEAFF. As DNA, the CDR3 is TGTGCCAGCAGCCCTCGGACAGGGGGCTTTGGCACTGAAGCTTTCTTT.

The chain links TRBV27 to TRBJ2-7; 9 positions agree with TRBD1. Germline lookup yields CDR1 MNHEY and CDR2 SMNVEV (reference sequence). There are 14 residues in the CDR3. After removal of 6 bases from V and 1 base from J, the junction contained 4 bases not matched to a gene. The CDR3 coding sequence is TGTGCCAGCAGCGAACAGGGGGCTTCCTACGAGCAGTACTTC. The encoded protein is CASSEQGASYEQYF.

Regarding this clone: At one boundary the junction diverges from the germline segment, which might be a read error. The genes are TRBV7-9 and TRBJ1-1, with D hard to call. The length of the CDR3 is 14 residues. Germline CDR1 and CDR2: SEHNR and FQNEAQ (reference sequence). In nucleotides, the CDR3 is TGTTCCAGCAGCCCGGGATCCATGAACACTGAAGCTTTCTTT. It codes for CSSSPGSMNTEAFF.

The chain joins TRBV10-2 to TRBJ1-1, with TRBD1 as a possible D gene (5 bases). Germline-derived CDR1 and CDR2 are WSHSY and SAAADI. The CDR3 totals 13 residues. Trimming removed 3 bases at V and 5 bases at J, with 10 bases between. The CDR3 protein is CASSDGGGTEAFF. In DNA form, the CDR3 reads TGCGCCAGCAGTGACGGGGGAGGTACTGAAGCTTTCTTT.

This rearrangement joins TRBV4-1 to TRBJ2-7; D is unresolved. V lost 6 bases, J lost 6 bases, and 15 bases lay in between. Looked up from germline, CDR1 is MGHRA and CDR2 is YSYEKL. The CDR3 runs to 13 residues. The chain's CDR3 is CASRSSGSVEQYF. The DNA of the CDR3 is TGCGCCAGCAGATCTTCCGGAAGCGTCGAGCAGTACTTC.

V and J are TRBV15 and TRBJ2-5; 7 bases fit TRBD2. Germline V lookup: CDR1 LNHNV, CDR2 YYDKDF (reference sequence). V lost 5 bases and J lost 5; bases outside the gene matches: 11. The CDR3 runs 15 residues. The CDR3 sequence: CATSEVAGAPETQYF. The CDR3 DNA sequence: TGTGCCACCAGCGAGGTAGCGGGCGCCCCGGAGACCCAGTACTTC.